These T cell receptor beta chains were read from a single sample in a study of cytomegalovirus exposure and HLA in healthy donors. The method was immunoSEQ multiplex PCR; TCRdb's version includes in-frame clones alone and lacks a portion of them. The table lists 150,000 or so clones, about 74% of them singletons. The material sequenced was PBMCs. The source of these receptors is a man in his forties in good health and CMV-seropositive. Each CDR3 is given without its conserved first and last residue. D genes are given only for firm matches.

d_call j_call v_call cdr3_aa
TRBD2 TRBJ2-2 TRBV19 ASRASGATGELF
- TRBJ1-1 TRBV11-2 ASSSGSTNTEAF
- TRBJ2-2 TRBV19 ASSISPAYGTGELF
- TRBJ2-7 TRBV28 ASSYSLQLYEQY
TRBD1 TRBJ1-1 TRBV5-5 ASSRTGNGGGTEAF
- TRBJ1-2 TRBV30 AWSPATAFYGYT
- TRBJ2-7 TRBV2 AVPGTNSYEQY
TRBD1 TRBJ2-7 TRBV2 ASRAQGAGGYEQY
- TRBJ2-1 TRBV7-3 ASSLRSSGLPYSYNEQF
- TRBJ2-5 TRBV19 ASSSPTGERAGLKETQY
TRBD2 TRBJ2-3 TRBV2 ASAAGVSDTQY
- TRBJ2-2 TRBV7-2 ASSYRGPPDTGELF
TRBD1 TRBJ1-3 TRBV9 ASSVDPTGAGNTIY
- TRBJ1-2 TRBV15 ATSGRQTEVGGYT
TRBD2 TRBJ2-1 TRBV4-1 ASSQEPGTRPHNEQF
- TRBJ2-3 TRBV4-2 ASSPRGRVDTQY
- TRBJ1-6 TRBV6-4 ASNRDPGSPLH
- TRBJ2-1 TRBV29-1 SVLPVVEQF
- TRBJ1-1 TRBV28 ASTSRGEANTEAF
TRBD2 TRBJ2-2 TRBV6-1 ASSTSGRGTGELF
- TRBJ2-4 TRBV30 ALEGGGAKNSQY
- TRBJ1-5 TRBV19 ASSLLWGRGASNQPQH
- TRBJ2-3 TRBV21-1 ASSKGGTWGRAPDTQY
- TRBJ1-2 TRBV4-3 ASKPEMDFFYGYT
- TRBJ2-3 TRBV5-4 ASSLPPGKDTQY
- TRBJ2-1 TRBV29-1 SVEPPGPEAQF
- TRBJ2-2 TRBV7-2 ASSLGSRPNTGELF
TRBD1 TRBJ1-4 TRBV19 ASTPAGQGVGYLF
TRBD2 TRBJ2-5 TRBV11-2 ASSDGTMTQY
- - TRBV11-2 ASREILYEQY
TRBD2 TRBJ2-7 TRBV5-1 ASSLALAESYEQY
TRBD2 TRBJ2-1 TRBV28 ASTPGGVSSYNEQF
TRBD1 TRBJ2-5 TRBV29-1 SGTGEQETQY
- TRBJ2-5 TRBV7-9 ASRPIGGWETQY
- TRBJ1-1 TRBV10-3 AISEGTASNTEAF
- TRBJ1-3 TRBV7-2 ASSLGPISGNTIY
- TRBJ1-5 TRBV19 ASSVNRDQPQH
- TRBJ2-7 TRBV7-2 ASSFDTYEQY